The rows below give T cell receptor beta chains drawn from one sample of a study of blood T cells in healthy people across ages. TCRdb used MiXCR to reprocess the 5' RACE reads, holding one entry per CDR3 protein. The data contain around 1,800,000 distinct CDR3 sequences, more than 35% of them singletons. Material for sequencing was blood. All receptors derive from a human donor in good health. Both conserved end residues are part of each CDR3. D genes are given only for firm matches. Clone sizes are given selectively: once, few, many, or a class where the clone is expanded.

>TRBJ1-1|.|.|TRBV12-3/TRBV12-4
CASSWSSGTEAFF
TGTGCCAGCAGTTGGTCATCCGGGACTGAAGCTTTCTTT
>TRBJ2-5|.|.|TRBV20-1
CSAVGPSQETQYF
TGCAGTGCTGTTGGCCCTTCTCAAGAGACCCAGTACTTC
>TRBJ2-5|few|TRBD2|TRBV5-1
CASSFRSGGGETQYF
TGCGCCAGCAGCTTCCGCAGCGGGGGAGGAGAGACCCAGTACTTC
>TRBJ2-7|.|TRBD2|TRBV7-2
CASSPGGSGLLYEQYF
TGTGCCAGCAGCCCAGGCGGTAGCGGGTTGCTCTACGAGCAGTACTTC
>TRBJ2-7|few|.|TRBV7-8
CASSLTGISSYEQYF
TGTGCCAGCAGCTTAACAGGGATCTCCTCCTACGAGCAGTACTTC
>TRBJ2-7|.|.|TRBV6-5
CASRAGVYYEQYF
TGTGCCAGCAGGGCTGGGGTGTACTACGAGCAGTACTTC
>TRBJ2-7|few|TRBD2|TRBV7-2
CASSYIAGRPYEQYF
TGTGCCAGCAGCTACATAGCGGGAAGACCCTACGAGCAGTACTTC
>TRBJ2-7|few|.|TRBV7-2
CASSFSLASYEQYF
TGTGCCAGCAGCTTTAGCTTGGCTTCCTACGAGCAGTACTTC
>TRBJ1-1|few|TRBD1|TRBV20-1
CSARDQMRTGMNTEAFF
TGCAGTGCTAGAGATCAAATGAGGACAGGGATGAACACTGAAGCTTTCTTT
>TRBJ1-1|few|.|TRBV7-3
CASSPGGREAFF
TGTGCCAGCAGCCCCGGTGGGCGGGAAGCTTTCTTT
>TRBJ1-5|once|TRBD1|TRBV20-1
CSARLDRRNQPQHF
TGCAGTGCTAGGCTGGACAGGCGCAATCAGCCCCAGCATTTT
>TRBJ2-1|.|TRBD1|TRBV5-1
CASSSGQDLRAEQFF
TGCGCCAGCAGCTCCGGACAGGACCTTAGGGCTGAGCAGTTCTTC
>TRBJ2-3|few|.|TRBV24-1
CATSESPPGTRFTDTQYF
TGTGCCACCAGTGAAAGTCCACCCGGGACCAGGTTCACAGATACGCAGTATTTT
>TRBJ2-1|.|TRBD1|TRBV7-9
CASSSTDRGENEQFF
TGTGCCAGCAGCTCGACGGACAGGGGTGAGAATGAGCAGTTCTTC
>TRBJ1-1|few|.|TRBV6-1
CASAVVRENTEAFF
TGTGCCAGCGCTGTGGTCAGAGAGAACACTGAAGCTTTCTTT
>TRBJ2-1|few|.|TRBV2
CASTMAGSSYNEQFF
TGTGCCAGCACGATGGCAGGGAGCTCCTACAATGAGCAGTTCTTC
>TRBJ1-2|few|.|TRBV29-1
CSVGTGLDYGYTF
TGCAGCGTTGGTACGGGATTAGACTATGGCTACACCTTC
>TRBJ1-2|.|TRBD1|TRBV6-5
CASSPTTGGLRDGYTF
TGTGCCAGCAGCCCAACAACAGGGGGCCTCCGGGATGGCTACACCTTC
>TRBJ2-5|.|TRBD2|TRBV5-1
CASSWGLANQETQYF
TGCGCCAGCAGCTGGGGACTAGCTAACCAAGAGACCCAGTACTTC
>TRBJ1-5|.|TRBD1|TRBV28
CASRLPLGQGNQPQHF
TGTGCCAGCAGACTACCCTTGGGACAGGGAAATCAGCCCCAGCATTTT
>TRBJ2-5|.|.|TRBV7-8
CASSLTTPQETQYF
TGTGCCAGCAGCTTGACTACCCCTCAAGAGACCCAGTACTTC
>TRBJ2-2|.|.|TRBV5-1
CASSLAQAYNTGELFF
TGCGCCAGCAGCTTGGCTCAGGCCTATAACACCGGGGAGCTGTTTTTT
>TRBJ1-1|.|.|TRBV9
CASSVISEGTEAFF
TGTGCCAGCAGCGTGATTTCCGAGGGCACTGAAGCTTTCTTT
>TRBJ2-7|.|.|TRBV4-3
CASSQVSSRNEQYF
TGCGCCAGCAGCCAAGTTTCTAGTCGGAACGAGCAGTACTTC
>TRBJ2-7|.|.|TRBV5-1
CASSLGQGRVQQYF
TGCGCCAGCAGCTTGGGGCAGGGAAGGGTTCAGCAGTACTTC
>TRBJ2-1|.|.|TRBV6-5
CATGRASEYNEQFF
TGTGCCACCGGTCGGGCTAGCGAATACAATGAGCAGTTCTTC
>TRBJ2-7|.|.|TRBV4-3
CASSQDRYSDGGYEQYF
TGCGCCAGCAGCCAAGATCGGTACTCTGACGGGGGCTACGAGCAGTACTTC
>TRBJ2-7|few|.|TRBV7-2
CASSLGMAKPTYEQYF
TGTGCCAGCAGCTTAGGTATGGCCAAGCCCACCTACGAGCAGTACTTC
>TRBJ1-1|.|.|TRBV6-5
CASRREKGEAFF
TGTGCCAGCAGACGGGAGAAGGGTGAAGCTTTCTTT
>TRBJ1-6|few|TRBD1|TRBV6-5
CASSQRQGAPLHF
TGTGCCAGCAGTCAAAGACAGGGTGCACCCCTCCACTTT
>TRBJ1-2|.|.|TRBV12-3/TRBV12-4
CASSHGEGYTF
TGTGCCAGCAGTCACGGGGAGGGCTACACCTTC
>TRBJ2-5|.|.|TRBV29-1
CSVVRGRGSQETQYF
TGCAGCGTTGTAAGGGGTAGGGGGTCCCAAGAGACCCAGTACTTC
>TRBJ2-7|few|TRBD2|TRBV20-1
CSARGLSGGMYEQYF
TGCAGTGCTAGGGGCCTTAGCGGGGGGATGTACGAGCAGTACTTC
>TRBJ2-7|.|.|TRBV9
CASSVALDTCHEQYF
TGTGCCAGCAGCGTAGCCCTGGACACATGCCACGAGCAGTACTTC
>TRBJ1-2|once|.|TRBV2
CASNWDTVGYGYTF
TGTGCCAGCAACTGGGACACAGTCGGCTATGGCTACACCTTC
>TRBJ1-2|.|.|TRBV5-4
CASSLGELPGYTF
TGTGCCAGCAGCTTAGGGGAACTCCCCGGCTACACCTTC
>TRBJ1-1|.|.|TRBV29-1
CSSRRSPGRDTEAFF
TGCAGCTCCCGACGCAGTCCAGGGCGAGACACTGAAGCTTTCTTT
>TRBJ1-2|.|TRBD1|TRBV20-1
CSARVTGGSFNYGYTF
TGCAGTGCTAGAGTGACAGGGGGCTCCTTTAACTATGGCTACACCTTC
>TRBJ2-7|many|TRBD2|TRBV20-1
CSATGTNYEQYF
TGCAGTGCTACCGGGACTAACTACGAGCAGTACTTC
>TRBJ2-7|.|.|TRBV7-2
CASSLSFVSESYEQYF
TGTGCCAGCAGCTTATCGTTCGTATCAGAGTCCTACGAGCAGTACTTC
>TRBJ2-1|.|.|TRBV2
CASSLWTEQFF
TGTGCCAGCAGCCTATGGACTGAGCAGTTCTTC
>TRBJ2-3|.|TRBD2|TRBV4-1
CASSQGPHQRGTTDTQYF
TGCGCCAGCAGCCAAGGCCCACACCAGCGGGGGACCACAGATACGCAGTATTTT
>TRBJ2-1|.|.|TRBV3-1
CASSPLGQINEQFF
TGTGCCAGCAGCCCCCTAGGGCAAATCAATGAGCAGTTCTTC
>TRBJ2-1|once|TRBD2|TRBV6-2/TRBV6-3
CANSYSGGANEQFF
TGTGCCAACAGTTACAGCGGGGGGGCCAATGAGCAGTTCTTC
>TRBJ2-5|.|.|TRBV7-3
CDSSPGGGETQYF
TGTGACAGCAGCCCTGGGGGAGGAGAGACCCAGTACTTC
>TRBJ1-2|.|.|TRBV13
CASRILGGNYGYTF
TGTGCCAGCAGGATACTAGGGGGAAACTATGGCTACACCTTC
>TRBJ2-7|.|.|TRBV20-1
CSAPPPGAYEQYF
TGCAGTGCGCCGCCCCCGGGGGCCTACGAGCAGTACTTC
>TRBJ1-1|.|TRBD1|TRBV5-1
CASNYSPGQTTEAFF
TGCGCCAGCAACTATTCCCCGGGACAGACCACTGAGGCTTTCTTT
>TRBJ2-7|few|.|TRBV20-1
CSASGQGSLYEQYF
TGCAGTGCTAGTGGGCAGGGTTCTCTCTACGAGCAGTACTTC
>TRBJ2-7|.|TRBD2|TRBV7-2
CASSTTSGAYNEQYF
TGTGCCAGCAGCACGACTAGCGGGGCGTACAATGAGCAGTACTTC
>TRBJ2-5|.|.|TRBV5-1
CASSGTGTTRDQYF
TGCGCCAGCAGCGGAACCGGGACCACAAGAGACCAGTACTTC
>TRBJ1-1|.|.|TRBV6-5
CASSYYTGTEAFF
TGTGCCAGCAGTTACTATACGGGCACTGAAGCTTTCTTT